These T cell receptor beta chains were read from a single sample in a study of blood T cell repertoires in COVID-19. Using immunoSEQ multiplex PCR, the repertoire was profiled, and TCRdb retains in-frame clones only, with some absent. The table shows under 250,000 clones, with approximately 90% occurring only once. Specimen: PBMCs or T cells enriched from blood (not recorded which). The receptors originated from a woman aged 25 to 39 with acute COVID-19. Both conserved end residues are part of each CDR3. The D gene is left open where the match is weak. Clone sizes are given selectively: once, few, many, or a class where the clone is expanded.

J gene: TRBJ2-1; V gene: TRBV5-1; clone size: NA; D gene: TRBD2; CDR3 protein: CASSLDLAVTYNEQFF; CDR3 DNA: TGCGCCAGCAGCTTGGATCTAGCGGTGACCTACAATGAGCAGTTCTTC
J gene: TRBJ2-6; V gene: TRBV5-4; clone size: NA; D gene: NA; CDR3 protein: CASSLRQAGANVLTF; CDR3 DNA: TGTGCCAGCAGCCTACGACAGGCTGGGGCCAACGTCCTGACTTTC
J gene: TRBJ2-1; V gene: TRBV10-3; clone size: NA; D gene: TRBD2; CDR3 protein: CAISETMGDYLGSYNEQFF; CDR3 DNA: TGTGCCATCAGTGAGACGATGGGGGACTACCTCGGCTCCTACAATGAGCAGTTCTTC
J gene: TRBJ1-1; V gene: TRBV5-6; clone size: few; D gene: NA; CDR3 protein: CASSLLRGNTEAFF; CDR3 DNA: TGTGCCAGCAGCTTACTCAGGGGGAACACTGAAGCTTTCTTT
J gene: TRBJ1-2; V gene: TRBV2; clone size: NA; D gene: NA; CDR3 protein: CASRPREVGYTF; CDR3 DNA: TGTGCCAGCAGACCCCGAGAGGTTGGCTACACCTTC
J gene: TRBJ1-6; V gene: TRBV16; clone size: NA; D gene: TRBD1; CDR3 protein: CASSQLRQTGPNSPLHF; CDR3 DNA: TGTGCCAGCAGCCAATTGCGGCAGACAGGGCCCAATTCACCCCTCCACTTT
J gene: TRBJ2-5; V gene: TRBV5-8; clone size: NA; D gene: NA; CDR3 protein: CASSPEGASIETQYF; CDR3 DNA: TGTGCCAGCAGCCCCGAGGGTGCTTCTATAGAGACCCAGTACTTC
J gene: TRBJ2-1; V gene: TRBV19; clone size: NA; D gene: TRBD2; CDR3 protein: CASRKSLAGGYNEQFF; CDR3 DNA: TGTGCCAGTAGGAAGTCCTTAGCGGGGGGTTACAATGAGCAGTTCTTC
J gene: TRBJ1-4; V gene: TRBV7-8; clone size: NA; D gene: NA; CDR3 protein: CASSSLSTMGAPAKLFF; CDR3 DNA: TGTGCCAGCAGCTCCCTCTCCACTATGGGGGCGCCGGCAAAACTGTTTTTT
J gene: TRBJ1-2; V gene: TRBV24-1; clone size: NA; D gene: TRBD1; CDR3 protein: CATSEQTQGAQGYTF; CDR3 DNA: TGTGCCACCAGTGAACAAACACAGGGGGCGCAAGGCTACACCTTC
J gene: TRBJ1-3; V gene: TRBV19; clone size: NA; D gene: NA; CDR3 protein: CASSMGAASGNTIYF; CDR3 DNA: TGTGCCAGTAGTATGGGCGCAGCCTCTGGAAACACCATATATTTT
J gene: TRBJ2-1; V gene: TRBV6-5; clone size: NA; D gene: NA; CDR3 protein: CASSTNHDYNEQFF; CDR3 DNA: TGTGCCAGCAGTACTAATCACGATTACAATGAGCAGTTCTTC
J gene: TRBJ1-3; V gene: TRBV19; clone size: NA; D gene: NA; CDR3 protein: CASSIGLRTGNTIYF; CDR3 DNA: TGTGCCAGTAGTATAGGTCTGAGAACTGGAAACACCATATATTTT
J gene: TRBJ1-1; V gene: TRBV5-6; clone size: NA; D gene: NA; CDR3 protein: CASSSLSGGAGAFF; CDR3 DNA: TGTGCCAGCAGCTCGTTGAGTGGGGGAGCGGGGGCTTTCTTT
J gene: TRBJ1-1; V gene: TRBV11-3; clone size: NA; D gene: NA; CDR3 protein: CASSSSQGNTEAFF; CDR3 DNA: TGTGCCAGCAGCTCGAGTCAGGGGAACACTGAAGCTTTCTTT
J gene: TRBJ1-2; V gene: TRBV6-1; clone size: NA; D gene: TRBD1; CDR3 protein: CASSEVARGHGYTF; CDR3 DNA: TGTGCCAGCAGTGAAGTGGCGAGGGGGCATGGCTACACCTTC
J gene: TRBJ1-5; V gene: TRBV24-1; clone size: NA; D gene: TRBD1; CDR3 protein: CATFGTDLYSNQPQHF; CDR3 DNA: TGTGCCACCTTCGGGACAGACCTTTATAGCAATCAGCCCCAGCATTTT
J gene: TRBJ2-1; V gene: TRBV19; clone size: NA; D gene: NA; CDR3 protein: CAVGGGGSYNEQFF; CDR3 DNA: TGTGCCGTTGGGGGGGGCGGCTCCTACAATGAGCAGTTCTTC
J gene: TRBJ1-2; V gene: TRBV7-9; clone size: NA; D gene: NA; CDR3 protein: CASSLVGLGNYGYTF; CDR3 DNA: TGTGCCAGCAGCTTAGTGGGGCTGGGGAACTATGGCTACACCTTC
J gene: TRBJ1-5; V gene: TRBV19; clone size: NA; D gene: NA; CDR3 protein: CASSAPGGQILGNQPQHF; CDR3 DNA: TGTGCCAGTAGTGCCCCCGGCGGGCAGATTTTAGGCAATCAGCCCCAGCATTTT
J gene: TRBJ1-6; V gene: TRBV5-1; clone size: NA; D gene: NA; CDR3 protein: CASSLDLDSPLHF; CDR3 DNA: TGCGCCAGCAGCTTGGATCTAGATTCACCCCTCCACTTT
J gene: TRBJ2-5; V gene: TRBV5-6; clone size: NA; D gene: NA; CDR3 protein: CASSLAQQETQYF; CDR3 DNA: TGTGCCAGCAGCTTGGCACAGCAAGAGACCCAGTACTTC
J gene: TRBJ1-2; V gene: TRBV4-3; clone size: NA; D gene: NA; CDR3 protein: CASSQDRSPNYGYTF; CDR3 DNA: TGCGCCAGCAGCCAAGACAGGTCACCTAACTATGGCTACACCTTC
J gene: TRBJ2-3; V gene: TRBV9; clone size: NA; D gene: TRBD2; CDR3 protein: CASSVEGGGATDTQYF; CDR3 DNA: TGTGCCAGCAGCGTAGAGGGCGGGGGGGCCACAGATACGCAGTATTTT
J gene: TRBJ1-2; V gene: TRBV7-8; clone size: NA; D gene: NA; CDR3 protein: CASSLSVRVGYGYTF; CDR3 DNA: TGTGCCAGCAGCTTATCGGTTAGAGTCGGCTATGGCTACACCTTC
J gene: TRBJ2-1; V gene: TRBV24-1; clone size: NA; D gene: NA; CDR3 protein: CATSDPNRSRQFF; CDR3 DNA: TGTGCCACCAGTGATCCCAACCGGTCCCGGCAGTTCTTC
J gene: TRBJ1-6; V gene: TRBV2; clone size: NA; D gene: NA; CDR3 protein: CASSDGPPALHF; CDR3 DNA: TGTGCCAGCAGTGATGGGCCACCCGCCCTCCACTTT
J gene: TRBJ2-3; V gene: TRBV5-6; clone size: NA; D gene: NA; CDR3 protein: CASSFWDIQDTQYF; CDR3 DNA: TGTGCCAGCAGCTTTTGGGACATCCAAGATACGCAGTATTTT
J gene: TRBJ1-5; V gene: TRBV18; clone size: NA; D gene: TRBD1; CDR3 protein: CASSPGDRAIHQPQHF; CDR3 DNA: TGTGCCAGCTCACCAGGTGACAGGGCGATCCATCAGCCCCAGCATTTT
J gene: TRBJ1-5; V gene: TRBV10-2; clone size: NA; D gene: TRBD1; CDR3 protein: CASRSDREDQPQHF; CDR3 DNA: TGCGCCAGCAGGTCGGACAGGGAAGACCAGCCCCAGCATTTT
J gene: TRBJ2-3; V gene: TRBV11-2; clone size: NA; D gene: TRBD1; CDR3 protein: CASSSRRDREPTDTQYF; CDR3 DNA: TGTGCCAGCAGCTCTCGTCGGGACAGGGAACCCACAGATACGCAGTATTTT
J gene: TRBJ1-5; V gene: TRBV10-2; clone size: once; D gene: TRBD1; CDR3 protein: CASSGTGGQPQHF; CDR3 DNA: TGCGCCAGCAGTGGGACAGGGGGCCAGCCCCAGCATTTT
J gene: TRBJ1-4; V gene: TRBV4-3; clone size: once; D gene: NA; CDR3 protein: CASSQEPVRVEKLFF; CDR3 DNA: TGCGCCAGCAGCCAAGAACCGGTGAGGGTTGAAAAACTGTTTTTT
J gene: TRBJ1-4; V gene: TRBV4-3; clone size: once; D gene: NA; CDR3 protein: CASRGQINEKLFF; CDR3 DNA: TGCGCCAGCAGAGGACAGATTAATGAAAAACTGTTTTTT
J gene: TRBJ1-2; V gene: TRBV6-5; clone size: NA; D gene: NA; CDR3 protein: CASSYLNRGGYTF; CDR3 DNA: TGTGCCAGCAGTTACTTAAACCGGGGAGGCTACACCTTC
J gene: TRBJ1-6; V gene: TRBV4-1; clone size: few; D gene: NA; CDR3 protein: CASSGQAINSPLHF; CDR3 DNA: TGCGCCAGCAGTGGGCAGGCCATTAATTCACCCCTCCACTTT
J gene: TRBJ1-6; V gene: TRBV6-5; clone size: NA; D gene: NA; CDR3 protein: CASSYPRTTDSPLHF; CDR3 DNA: TGTGCCAGCAGTTACCCCCGCACCACGGATTCACCCCTCCACTTT
J gene: TRBJ2-3; V gene: TRBV24-1; clone size: NA; D gene: NA; CDR3 protein: CATSDAQGGERRDTQYF; CDR3 DNA: TGTGCCACCAGTGATGCACAGGGAGGGGAACGTCGAGATACGCAGTATTTT
J gene: TRBJ1-2; V gene: TRBV3-1/TRBV3-2; clone size: NA; D gene: NA; CDR3 protein: CASSQGSDGYTF; CDR3 DNA: TGTGCCAGCAGCCAAGGGTCGGATGGCTACACCTTC
J gene: TRBJ1-1; V gene: TRBV5-4; clone size: NA; D gene: NA; CDR3 protein: CASRPPGQLIEAFF; CDR3 DNA: TGTGCCAGCAGACCCCCGGGACAACTTATTGAAGCTTTCTTT
J gene: TRBJ2-6; V gene: TRBV19; clone size: few; D gene: TRBD2; CDR3 protein: CASSLAGTSGANVLTF; CDR3 DNA: TGTGCCAGTAGTCTCGCGGGGACTAGCGGGGCCAACGTCCTGACTTTC
J gene: TRBJ2-5; V gene: TRBV5-6; clone size: once; D gene: TRBD1; CDR3 protein: CASSPETGEETQYF; CDR3 DNA: TGTGCCAGCAGCCCGGAGACAGGGGAAGAGACCCAGTACTTC
J gene: TRBJ2-7; V gene: TRBV5-1; clone size: NA; D gene: NA; CDR3 protein: CASSSRGLGGSYEQYF; CDR3 DNA: TGCGCCAGCAGCTCCCGAGGTTTAGGGGGTTCCTACGAGCAGTACTTC
J gene: TRBJ1-1; V gene: TRBV11-2; clone size: NA; D gene: NA; CDR3 protein: CASSKDSSLEAFF; CDR3 DNA: TGTGCCAGCAGCAAAGACAGCAGCTTAGAAGCTTTCTTT
J gene: TRBJ2-5; V gene: TRBV9; clone size: NA; D gene: NA; CDR3 protein: CASSVGTEQETQYF; CDR3 DNA: TGTGCCAGCAGCGTAGGGACAGAACAAGAGACCCAGTACTTC
J gene: TRBJ2-2; V gene: TRBV7-6; clone size: NA; D gene: NA; CDR3 protein: CASSFIVDRGLSDTGELFF; CDR3 DNA: TGTGCCAGCAGCTTCATTGTCGACAGAGGTCTATCGGACACCGGGGAGCTGTTTTTT
J gene: TRBJ2-7; V gene: TRBV29-1; clone size: NA; D gene: NA; CDR3 protein: CSVTTGTYEQYF; CDR3 DNA: TGCAGCGTTACGACAGGTACCTACGAGCAGTACTTC
J gene: TRBJ2-2; V gene: TRBV12-3/TRBV12-4; clone size: NA; D gene: NA; CDR3 protein: CATTGSQAGELFF; CDR3 DNA: TGTGCCACAACAGGGAGCCAAGCCGGGGAGCTGTTTTTT
J gene: TRBJ1-4; V gene: TRBV4-3; clone size: NA; D gene: NA; CDR3 protein: CASSQDAARTGTIGKLFF; CDR3 DNA: TGCGCCAGCAGCCAAGATGCAGCGCGAACCGGGACAATCGGAAAACTGTTTTTT
J gene: TRBJ2-3; V gene: TRBV5-4; clone size: NA; D gene: TRBD2; CDR3 protein: CASLRTSGYTDTQYF; CDR3 DNA: TGTGCCAGCTTAAGGACTAGCGGTTACACAGATACGCAGTATTTT
J gene: TRBJ2-7; V gene: TRBV27; clone size: NA; D gene: NA; CDR3 protein: CASSFWGEYEQYF; CDR3 DNA: TGTGCCAGCAGTTTCTGGGGGGAGTACGAGCAGTACTTC
J gene: TRBJ1-2; V gene: TRBV28; clone size: once; D gene: TRBD1; CDR3 protein: CASSPGTGRYYGYTF; CDR3 DNA: TGTGCCAGCAGCCCCGGGACAGGCAGGTACTATGGCTACACCTTC